A single sample is the source of the 12 T cell receptor beta chains below, sequenced in a study of shared clonotypes between healthy human individuals. Some clones are missing from TCRdb's copy, which holds only in-frame ones; the method was immunoSEQ multiplex PCR. The repertoire has around 2.1 million clones, more than 90% of them found once; the top ten carry approximately 0.13%. The specimen was naive CD4+ T cells sorted from blood. Specified subset: CD45RA+ positively selected. The receptors originated from a man between 18 and 35 years old in good health.

This chain connects TRBV6-1 to TRBJ1-2; D not certain. Germline V gives CDR1 MNHNS, CDR2 SASEGT. CDR3 length: 12 amino acids. V dropped 2 bases and J dropped 13 bases, with 14 bases sitting between them. For the CDR3, the DNA is TGTGCCAGCAGTGAATCCTTCGGTCCCTCCACCTTC. Protein: CASSESFGPSTF.

This sequence joins TRBV6-6 and TRBJ1-3; 10 bases map to TRBD1. Losses at the gene ends were 5 bases for V and 0 bases for J; bases not matched to a gene: 4. CDR3 length equals 16 residues. The V gene's germline CDR1 is MNHNY and CDR2 SVGAGI (reference sequence). The CDR3 reads CASSGQGVLSGNTIYF. DNA of the CDR3: TGTGCCAGCAGTGGACAGGGGGTCCTCTCTGGAAACACCATATATTTT.

The V call is TRBV30, the J call TRBJ1-4, with no clear D. Germline V gives CDR1 GTSNPN, CDR2 SVGIG (reference sequence). This CDR3 has 12 residues. V shed 0 bases and J shed 5 bases, with 4 bases lying between them. CDR3 nucleotides: TGTGCCTGGAGTGTGAAAAATGAAAAACTGTTTTTT. The encoded protein is CAWSVKNEKLFF. Full variable domain (outside the CDR3, taken from reference TRBV30 and TRBJ1-4): SQTIHQWPATLVQPVGSPLSLECTVEGTSNPNLYWYRQAAGRGLQLLFYSVGIGQISSEVPQNLSASRPQDRQFILSSKKLLLSDSGFYLCAWSVKNEKLFFGSGTQLSVL.

The chain carries TRBV2 and TRBJ1-3; D remains unclear. The V gene lost 2 bases and the J gene lost 0 bases, with 8 bases spanning the gap. The germline CDR1 and CDR2 sequences are SNHLY and FYNNEI. The CDR3 covers 15 residues. Here the CDR3 DNA reads TGTGCCAGCAGTGAACCATTCCGCTCTGGAAACACCATATATTTT. It yields the protein CASSEPFRSGNTIYF.

The rearrangement joins TRBV29-1 to TRBJ2-7; a possible D gene is TRBD2 (5 bases). V was trimmed by 4 bases and J by 6 bases, leaving 10 bases between them. From germline, CDR1 is SQVTM and CDR2 ANQGSEA. This CDR3 spans 11 amino acids. Written as DNA, the CDR3 is TGCAGCGTTGGGACGGGGTCCGAGCAGTACTTC. The encoded protein is CSVGTGSEQYF.

The CDR3 protein is CASSLQEGNTIYF. The CDR3 DNA follows: TGCGCCAGCAGCTTGCAGGAAGGAAACACCATATATTTT. The V and J genes are TRBV5-1 and TRBJ1-3; no reliable D call. The CDR3 spans 13 residues. V was shortened by 1 base and J by 4 bases, with 6 bases between the two germline ends. CDR1 and CDR2 from the germline V gene are SGHRS and YFSETQ.

The J gene is TRBJ1-6, the V gene TRBV7-2, with no clear D. V dropped 6 bases and J dropped 7 bases, with 19 bases sitting between them. This CDR3 has 16 residues. CDR1 is SGHTA, CDR2 FQGNSA, per germline. The CDR3, as DNA: TGTGCCAGCAGATTCGGGCAGTCTCTCAAGAATTCACCCCTCCACTTT. This gives the protein CASRFGQSLKNSPLHF.

V gene TRBV4-3 combines with J gene TRBJ2-7, with TRBD2 identical over 9 bases. After removal of 5 bases from V and 3 bases from J, the junction contained 11 bases not matched to a gene. Germline CDR1 and CDR2: LGHNA and YSLEER. The length of the CDR3 is 16 residues. In DNA, the CDR3 is TGCGCCAGCAGCTTCGGCCTCGCTAGCGGGAACTACGAGCAGTACTTC. Translation gives CASSFGLASGNYEQYF.

The V and J genes are TRBV19 and TRBJ2-2; D not resolved. The V and J ends lost 8 bases and 4 bases respectively, with 11 bases between them. CDR1 is LNHDA, CDR2 SQIVND, per germline (reference sequence). The CDR3 length is 13 residues. CDR3 sequence reads: CASVTQSTGELFF. CDR3 bases: TGTGCCAGTGTCACCCAGTCCACCGGGGAGCTGTTTTTT. Supplemented by reference TRBV19 and TRBJ2-2, the full variable domain reads DGGITQSPKYLFRKEGQNVTLSCEQNLNHDAMYWYRQDPGQGLRLIYYSQIVNDFQKGDIAEGYSVSREKKESFPLTVTSAQKNPTAFYLCASVTQSTGELFFGEGSRLTVL.

This sequence joins TRBV19 and TRBJ1-6; TRBD1 matches 8 bases. This CDR3 is built from 13 residues. V was pared by 7 bases and J by 9 bases, with 5 bases of the junction left unmatched. The germline gives CDR1 LNHDA, CDR2 SQIVND (reference sequence). The CDR3 loop is CASTDRGSSPLHF. CDR3 DNA sequence: TGTGCCAGTACCGACAGGGGCTCTTCACCCCTCCACTTT.

About this clone: This CDR3 is also generated by other DNA sequences in the sample. The chain joins TRBV5-1 to TRBJ2-3; the match to TRBD1 covers 7 bases. V lost 4 bases to trimming and J lost 1 base; unmatched junction nucleotides: 3. CDR1 is SGHRS and CDR2 is YFSETQ in the germline V gene. This CDR3 spans 14 amino acids. The CDR3 nucleotides read TGCGCCAGCAGCACAACAGGGGGCACAGATACGCAGTATTTT. Translated: CASSTTGGTDTQYF.

This rearrangement joins TRBV19 to TRBJ2-7; perhaps D is TRBD1 or TRBD2 (5 bases each). V was cut by 5 bases and J by 2 bases, with 16 bases left in between. The CDR3 totals 15 residues. Germline V gives CDR1 LNHDA, CDR2 SQIVND (reference sequence). CDR3 loop: CASSPYPGPTYEQYF. The CDR3 DNA reads as TGTGCCAGTAGTCCATACCCGGGACCGACCTACGAGCAGTACTTC.